This T cell receptor (beta chain) was found in a study of blood T cells in healthy people across ages. Study-wide results and limits: Diversity of TCR beta correlated strongly with naive T cell percentage.

A J-beta primer mix and a sample-barcoded 5' primer were used in a second PCR of roughly 6 to 11 cycles. TCRdb called the 5' RACE reads again in MiXCR, with one record for every CDR3 protein. The top ten hold about an eighth of the sample, which has approximately 1,000,000 distinct CDR3 sequences, around two fifths seen once. Trimming cost V 5 bases and J 4 bases, with 9 bases left between them. From germline, CDR1 is SGHAT and CDR2 FQDESV (reference sequence). This CDR3 region has 12 residues. Ten or more counts support this clonotype. As yet, its antigen is unknown. Caucasian, healthy and from Russia, the donors were aged between about 6 and 90.

Sequencing was carried out using blood. V and J are TRBV11-1 and TRBJ2-7, with D unresolved. This receptor was identified in a man aged 18 to 29 in good health. CDR3: CASSRLWYEQYF. DNA for the CDR3: TGTGCCAGCAGCCGTCTTTGGTACGAGCAGTACTTC.